Sequencing of this T cell receptor (beta chain) was carried out in a study of cytomegalovirus exposure and HLA in healthy donors. The primer mix had 60 Vbeta and 13 Jbeta primers. This table comes from immunoSEQ multiplex PCR, and its TCRdb copy is limited to in-frame clones, with some not included. Here the sample spans roughly 170,000 clones, roughly 78% being singletons. CDR1 and CDR2 (germline): MNHEY, SMNVEV (reference sequence). The CDR3 loop spans 14 amino acids. The V gene end was trimmed by 2 bases and the J gene end by 5 bases; junction bases not matched to a gene: 4. Regarding the study as a whole: Follow-up analysis later connected one missense variant in DCLRE1C with trimming of TCR beta V- and J-genes.

On this clone: Its antigen remains unidentified.

This sequence joins TRBV27 and TRBJ1-2; 8 bases are shared with TRBD1. The sequenced sample was PBMCs. The TCR was taken from a boy aged 5-17 years in good health and CMV-seronegative. The CDR3 DNA reads TGTGCCAGCAGTTTAGCAGGGGGCGGGTATGGCTACACCTTC. Amino acids: CASSLAGGGYGYTF.